The clone carrying this TCR beta chain was recorded only once. The antigen remains undetermined. This sample is part of a study of T cell repertoires in cytomegalovirus infection. Findings and caveats of the study: Carriers of CMV and the relevant HLA type were discriminated by public TCR beta frequency.

In germline, CDR1 is LGHNA, CDR2 YNFKEQ. V gave up 3 bases and J gave up 9 bases, with 11 bases separating them. This CDR3 contains 12 residues. Each CDR3 protein gets one entry after TCRdb re-called the reads with MiXCR. The top ten clones hold about 8.8% of a sample with about 100,000 distinct CDR3 sequences, about 15% of them seen once. Sequencing was carried out using PBMCs. The sequence came from a human donor in good health (CMV status not recorded). Some clones in this sample may be carry-over from other donors' samples. J is TRBJ1-1 and V is TRBV4-2; D is possibly TRBD1 (5 bases). The CDR3 bases are TGTGCCAGCAGCCAGGAGGGGAGGCAAGCTTTCTTT. Translating it yields CASSQEGRQAFF.